The 20 T cell receptor beta chains in this list originate from one sample, sequenced in a study of identical twins. TCRdb called the 5' RACE reads again in MiXCR, with one record for every CDR3 protein. The table includes roughly 1,500,000 distinct CDR3 sequences, about 32% detected once. The sample consisted of cord blood. The receptors were gathered from a newborn girl in good health.

V is TRBV28 and J is TRBJ2-1; D is unresolved. V was cut by 6 bases and J by 5 bases, with 8 bases left in between. Germline values: CDR1 MDHEN, CDR2 SYDVKM. CDR3 length: 12 residues. The CDR3 spells CASSPADNEQFF. CDR3 bases: TGTGCCAGCAGCCCGGCGGACAATGAGCAGTTCTTC.

The chain carries TRBV10-3 and TRBJ1-1, with D perhaps matching TRBD1 (6 bases). The germline CDR1 and CDR2 sequences are ENHRY and SYGVKD. V lost 8 bases to trimming and J lost 0 bases, with 10 bases between them. The CDR3 sequence is 13 residues long. The CDR3 loop reads CAIGDKLNTEAFF. As DNA, the CDR3 is TGTGCCATCGGGGACAAATTGAACACTGAAGCTTTCTTT.

This clonotype occurred many times. This CDR3 reads CASRLAGGPYEQYF. For the CDR3, the DNA is TGTGCCAGCAGACTAGCGGGAGGGCCCTACGAGCAGTACTTC. The chain employs TRBV28 and TRBJ2-7; 13 bases fit TRBD2. The germline CDR1 and CDR2 sequences are MDHEN and SYDVKM. The CDR3 sequence is 14 residues long. Trimming cost V 6 bases and J 2 bases; bases outside gene matches: 1.

The rearrangement joins TRBV2 to TRBJ2-1; D call uncertain. Germline lookup yields CDR1 SNHLY and CDR2 FYNNEI. The CDR3 is 11 amino acids. The germline V and J ends were trimmed by 10 bases and 5 bases, with 9 bases remaining between them. The CDR3 DNA follows: TGTGCCACTAAGGCGCACAATGAGCAGTTCTTC. Protein product: CATKAHNEQFF.

The rearrangement links TRBV20-1 to TRBJ1-1, with TRBD1 as a possible D gene (5 bases). V lost 1 base and J 1 base, leaving 10 bases between the germline ends. The germline V gene has CDR1 DFQATT and CDR2 SNEGSKA (reference sequence). This CDR3 is built from 14 residues. The CDR3 nucleotides are TGCAGTGCTAGAGTGGCGCAGGGGAACACTGAAGCTTTCTTT. Translating gives CSARVAQGNTEAFF.

V and J are TRBV6-6 and TRBJ2-7; tentative D call: TRBD2 (7 bases). Germline CDR1 MNHNY, CDR2 SVGAGI (reference sequence). V shed 5 bases and J shed 7 bases, with 21 bases lying between them. This CDR3 has 15 amino acids. DNA of the CDR3: TGTGCCAGCAGTCGTCGGGGGGCCATGTGGAATGAGCAGTACTTC. Encoded protein: CASSRRGAMWNEQYF.

V is TRBV12-3 or TRBV12-4 and J is TRBJ2-3; 14 bases are shared with TRBD2. The CDR3 contains 18 residues. V shed 0 bases and J 10 bases; nucleotides not matched to a gene: 12. The CDR3 nucleotides are TGTGCCAGCAGTTTAGCGCGTCGGACTAGCGGGGGGCTTGATGCGCAGTATTTT. Protein: CASSLARRTSGGLDAQYF.

This clonotype was seen a few times. The chain is built from TRBV19 and TRBJ2-7, with D perhaps matching TRBD1 (6 bases). V was clipped by 4 bases and J by 5 bases, with 12 bases between them. CDR1 and CDR2 from the germline V gene are LNHDA and SQIVND (reference sequence). CDR3 length: 13 amino acids. The CDR3 protein is CASSKFKGDEQYF. The CDR3 DNA sequence: TGTGCCAGTAGTAAATTTAAGGGGGACGAGCAGTACTTC.

The chain couples TRBV28 to TRBJ1-2; 9 nucleotides align to TRBD1. The CDR3 runs to 15 residues. Per the germline V gene, CDR1 is MDHEN and CDR2 is SYDVKM. With 5 bases clipped from V and 3 bases from J, the junction kept 7 bases outside the gene matches. CDR3 nucleotides: TGTGCCAGCAGTACACAGGGGGCGAGGGACTATGGCTACACCTTC. It yields the protein CASSTQGARDYGYTF.

The chain is built from TRBV2 and TRBJ2-7; the D is unclear. Germline-derived CDR1 and CDR2 are SNHLY and FYNNEI. This CDR3 is 14 amino acids long. V lost 1 base to trimming and J lost 2 bases, with 9 bases between them. This CDR3 is CASSEGTAAYEQYF. For the CDR3, the DNA is TGTGCCAGCAGTGAAGGGACGGCCGCCTACGAGCAGTACTTC.

This chain links TRBV11-2 with TRBJ2-1; D gene ambiguous. The CDR3 extends over 14 amino acids. The V end was cut by 8 bases, the J end by 1 base, with 12 bases between. The germline CDR1 and CDR2 sequences are SGHAT and FQNNGV. The CDR3 DNA follows: TGTGCCAGCGCCCTAGTTCTATCCTACAATGAGCAGTTCTTC. Its translation: CASALVLSYNEQFF.

This clonotype was observed a few times. The V and J genes are TRBV20-1 and TRBJ2-1; 10 bases match TRBD1. V shed 4 bases, J shed 11 bases, and the junction held 5 bases outside the gene matches. The CDR3 has 12 amino acids. Per the germline V gene, CDR1 is DFQATT and CDR2 is SNEGSKA (reference sequence). The CDR3 loop reads CSATGQGIQQFF. CDR3 sequence (DNA): TGCAGTGCTACGGGACAGGGGATCCAGCAGTTCTTC.

V and J are TRBV2 and TRBJ2-4; D gene unclear. The DNA end is a closer match to TRBJ2-7, so the J assignment may be wrong. The CDR3 is 13 residues long. Germline V lookup: CDR1 SNHLY, CDR2 FYNNEI. The CDR3: CATKPGGPYEQYF. The CDR3 DNA is TGTGCCACCAAGCCCGGCGGCCCCTACGAGCAGTACTTC.

This clonotype was seen only a few times. V usage is TRBV12-3 or TRBV12-4 and J usage is TRBJ1-1, with TRBD1 matching 7 bases. This CDR3 is built from 16 residues. V lost 2 bases to trimming and J lost 1 base; unmatched junction nucleotides: 7. The CDR3 DNA reads as TGTGCCAGCAGTTTAAACTCAGGGGGTGGGAACACTGAAGCTTTCTTT. Its protein is CASSLNSGGGNTEAFF.

The chain employs TRBV29-1 and TRBJ2-1; TRBD2 aligns across 7 bases. The CDR3 covers 13 residues. CDR1 SQVTM and CDR2 ANQGSEA come from the germline V gene. V gave up 0 bases and J gave up 8 bases; unmatched junction bases: 4. The CDR3 sequence is CSVEEAGLDEQFF. CDR3 DNA: TGCAGCGTTGAAGAAGCGGGGTTAGATGAGCAGTTCTTC.

The V gene is TRBV5-1, the J gene TRBJ2-1; 8 bases line up with TRBD2. Germline V lookup: CDR1 SGHRS, CDR2 YFSETQ. V lost 2 bases and J lost 6; bases outside the gene matches: 7. This CDR3 contains 15 residues. The CDR3 spells CASSLSGSVFNEQFF. The CDR3 nucleotides are TGCGCCAGCAGCTTAAGCGGGAGCGTGTTCAATGAGCAGTTCTTC. The entire variable domain, with the rest obtained from reference TRBV5-1 and TRBJ2-1, is as follows: KAGVTQTPRYLIKTRGQQVTLSCSPISGHRSVSWYQQTPGQGLQFLFEYFSETQRNKGNFPGRFSGRQFSNSRSEMNVSTLELGDSALYLCASSLSGSVFNEQFFGPGTRLTVL.

Of note for this clonotype: Its ends do not fully match the called genes, so a read error is possible. The chain is built from TRBV20-1 and TRBJ2-1; 10 nucleotides agree with TRBD2. This CDR3 is built from 16 residues. Germline loops: CDR1 DFQATT, CDR2 SNEGSKA (reference sequence). The CDR3 is CGARIAGGYSYNEQFF. DNA of the CDR3: TGCGGTGCTAGAATAGCGGGGGGTTACTCCTACAATGAGCAGTTCTTC.

This clonotype was seen only a few times. The DNA of the CDR3 is TGCAGTGCCCTGAGCGGGAGCTCCTACAATGAGCAGTTCTTC. Translating it yields CSALSGSSYNEQFF. The J gene is TRBJ2-1, the V gene TRBV20-1; TRBD2 matches 8 bases. CDR1 is DFQATT and CDR2 is SNEGSKA in the germline V gene (reference sequence). The CDR3 consists of 14 residues. Trimming cost V 6 bases and J 0 bases; bases outside gene matches: 4.

V usage is TRBV11-2 and J usage is TRBJ2-1, with a possible D match to TRBD2 (5 bases). Germline V lookup: CDR1 SGHAT, CDR2 FQNNGV. Trimming removed 6 bases from V and 7 bases from J, with 16 bases in between. This CDR3 is built from 14 residues. The CDR3 here is CASRGRRVGNEQFF. Written as DNA, the CDR3 is TGTGCCAGCAGAGGTAGGCGGGTGGGAAATGAGCAGTTCTTC.

On this clonotype itself: Sequence at one end of the junction differs from germline and may be a read error. The genes are TRBV30 and TRBJ2-1; TRBD2 is a possible D gene (5 bases). The CDR3 is 14 amino acids. The germline gives CDR1 GTSNPN, CDR2 SVGIG (reference sequence). As DNA, the CDR3 is TGTGCCTGGAGTCCCCGCGCTAGCTACCATGAGCAGTTCTTC. This translates into CAWSPRASYHEQFF.